What follows are 18 T cell receptor beta chains derived from one specimen sequenced in a study of cytomegalovirus exposure and HLA in healthy donors. The PCR employed 60 Vbeta primers together with 13 Jbeta primers. The method was immunoSEQ multiplex PCR; TCRdb's version includes in-frame clones alone and lacks a portion of them. The data contain 100,000 to 120,000 clones, approximately 83% of them singletons. The sequencing input was PBMCs. The receptor source for this set is a man aged 35 to 55 in good health and CMV-seronegative.

This clone showed up just once. The genes are TRBV5-1 and TRBJ2-2; tentative D call: TRBD2 (5 bases). Germline lookup yields CDR1 SGHRS and CDR2 YFSETQ. This CDR3 comprises 17 residues. The V and J ends lost 2 bases and 1 base respectively, with 15 bases between them. DNA of the CDR3: TGCGCCAGCAGCTTATTCAGGAGCGCGGGGAACACCGGGGAGCTGTTTTTT. Amino acids: CASSLFRSAGNTGELFF.

The chain employs TRBV5-6 and TRBJ1-1, with a weak D call TRBD1 (5 bases). The CDR3 consists of 16 residues. The V end was cut by 0 bases, the J end by 0 bases, with 12 bases between. The germline V gene encodes CDR1 SGHDT and CDR2 YYEEEE. CDR3 bases: TGTGCCAGCAGCTTGGTTGACAGCTATATGAACACTGAAGCTTTCTTT. This translates into CASSLVDSYMNTEAFF.

The rearrangement joins TRBV19 to TRBJ1-2, with TRBD1 identical over 7 bases. CDR1 and CDR2 from the germline V gene are LNHDA and SQIVND (reference sequence). The trim removed 3 bases at V and 7 bases at J, leaving 8 bases unmatched. The length of the CDR3 is 14 residues. In nucleotides, the CDR3 is TGTGCCAGTAGTATGACCGGGACAGCTTCTGGCTACACCTTC. It codes for CASSMTGTASGYTF.

V gene TRBV13 combines with J gene TRBJ2-4; 7 positions match TRBD2. CDR3 size: 16 residues. Germline V CDR1 and CDR2: PRHDT, FYEKMQ (reference sequence). V lost 5 bases and J lost 7; bases outside the gene matches: 14. The CDR3 nucleotides are TGTGCCAGCAGCCTTTTAGCCGGCCTGGGGGGGAACATTCAGTACTTC. Its protein product is CASSLLAGLGGNIQYF.

The V and J genes are TRBV7-6 and TRBJ2-3, with 9 bases fitting TRBD2. This CDR3 region has 16 residues. Germline CDR1 reads SGHVS; CDR2 reads FNYEAQ. The trim removed 2 bases at V and 0 bases at J, leaving 3 bases unmatched. The CDR3 DNA sequence: TGTGCCAGCAGCTTAATTAGCGGGGGTAGCACAGATACGCAGTATTTT. Its protein is CASSLISGGSTDTQYF.

CDR3 sequence reads: CASSKNTEAFF. CDR3 in DNA: TGTGCCAGCTCCAAGAACACTGAAGCTTTCTTT. V usage is TRBV2 and J usage is TRBJ1-1; D gene unclear. Germline CDR1 SNHLY, CDR2 FYNNEI. This CDR3 has 11 amino acids. Trimming pared 8 bases from V and 1 base from J, leaving 5 bases between.

This clone was seen a handful of times. The V and J genes are TRBV7-2 and TRBJ2-1; D unclear. In germline, CDR1 is SGHTA, CDR2 FQGNSA. V was cut by 3 bases and J by 6 bases, with 9 bases left in between. This CDR3 region has 13 residues. CDR3 coding DNA: TGTGCCAGCAGCTTGTCTAGTTTCAATGAGCAGTTCTTC. It translates to CASSLSSFNEQFF.

The chain uses TRBV28 and TRBJ1-1; 9 bases align to TRBD1. The germline CDR1 and CDR2 sequences are MDHEN and SYDVKM. This CDR3 contains 16 residues. J lost 1 base, V lost 5 bases, and 8 bases had no gene match. The CDR3 nucleotides read TGTGCCAGCAGTCACAAGGTGGGACAGGGGAACACTGAAGCTTTCTTT. Its translation is CASSHKVGQGNTEAFF.

This rearrangement joins TRBV19 to TRBJ1-1, with D possibly TRBD1 on 6 matching bases. Germline V gene data show CDR1 as LNHDA and CDR2 as SQIVND (reference sequence). The ends were cut back, 7 bases at V and 4 bases at J, with 10 bases in the middle. CDR3 length: 12 residues. CDR3 DNA sequence: TGTGCCAGTACGCGGACAGCCACTGAAGCTTTCTTT. Its translation: CASTRTATEAFF.

This rearrangement joins TRBV19 to TRBJ1-4; 7 nucleotides align to TRBD1. Germline values: CDR1 LNHDA, CDR2 SQIVND (reference sequence). Losses at the gene ends were 1 base for V and 7 bases for J; bases not matched to a gene: 6. The CDR3 contains 15 residues. CDR3 sequence reads: CASSIARDSVEKLFF. DNA for the CDR3: TGTGCCAGTAGTATAGCAAGGGACAGCGTTGAAAAACTGTTTTTT.

V usage is TRBV15 and J usage is TRBJ1-2, with D possibly matching TRBD1 (5 bases). Germline CDR1 is LNHNV and CDR2 is YYDKDF (reference sequence). The V gene lost 0 bases and the J gene lost 3 bases, with 11 bases spanning the gap. This CDR3 spans 15 amino acids. The CDR3 loop reads CATSREGGGHYGYTF. The DNA for the CDR3 is TGTGCCACCAGCAGAGAGGGGGGTGGGCACTATGGCTACACCTTC.

This sequence joins TRBV27 and TRBJ1-6, with TRBD1 matching 7 bases. The CDR3 runs to 16 residues. Germline V gene data show CDR1 as MNHEY and CDR2 as SMNVEV (reference sequence). V lost 2 bases to trimming and J lost 10 bases; unmatched junction nucleotides: 11. CDR3 amino acids: CASSLRPDRSGSPLHF. In nucleotides, the CDR3 is TGTGCCAGCAGTTTAAGACCGGACAGGTCGGGGTCACCCCTCCACTTT.

V and J are TRBV5-1 and TRBJ2-3; no clear D gene. The CDR3 loop spans 12 amino acids. V was trimmed by 4 bases and J by 6 bases, leaving 9 bases between them. The V gene's germline CDR1 is SGHRS and CDR2 YFSETQ. As DNA, the CDR3 is TGCGCCAGCAGCCTCCAGTATGATACGCAGTATTTT. Translated: CASSLQYDTQYF.

This chain uses TRBV30 with TRBJ2-5, with TRBD1 as a possible D gene (6 bases). The end of the DNA aligns better with TRBJ2-7, so the J call may be wrong. This CDR3 is 12 amino acids long. From germline, CDR1 is GTSNPN and CDR2 SVGIG (reference sequence). The CDR3 bases are TGTGCCTGGAGCGCAGGGGTTTACGAGCAGTACTTC. Its protein is CAWSAGVYEQYF.

V and J are TRBV19 and TRBJ2-1; D perhaps matches TRBD1 (5 bases). Trimming removed 2 bases at V and 3 bases at J, with 5 bases between. CDR3 length: 13 amino acids. Germline V gene lookup returns CDR1 LNHDA and CDR2 SQIVND (reference sequence). This CDR3 is CASSIQGYNEQFF. CDR3 DNA: TGTGCCAGTAGTATACAGGGCTACAATGAGCAGTTCTTC.

This chain joins TRBV6-1 and TRBJ2-7; D is perhaps TRBD2 (5 bases). The germline gives CDR1 MNHNS, CDR2 SASEGT. This CDR3 region has 13 residues. The V end lost 7 bases, the J end lost 1 base, and 11 bases lay between the germline ends. CDR3 in amino acids: CASTRTGSYEQYF. As DNA, the CDR3 is TGTGCCAGCACCCGGACGGGGTCCTACGAGCAGTACTTC.

The chain joins TRBV5-1 to TRBJ2-5; 9 positions match TRBD2. V lost 0 bases and J lost 4; bases outside the gene matches: 7. CDR1 and CDR2 (germline): SGHRS, YFSETQ. The CDR3 length is 16 residues. For the CDR3, the DNA is TGCGCCAGCAGCTTGGAGGCGCGGGGGGGCCTAGAGACCCAGTACTTC. Its translation is CASSLEARGGLETQYF.

The chain is built from TRBV12-5 and TRBJ2-5; TRBD2 aligns across 14 bases. The CDR3 covers 16 residues. CDR1 LGHNT and CDR2 FRNRAP come from the germline V gene. V dropped 1 base and J dropped 4; count of bases not matched to a gene: 2. The CDR3 nucleotides are TGTGCTAGTGGTTTGGGACTAGCGGGGGGGTCAGAGACCCAGTACTTC. Its protein product is CASGLGLAGGSETQYF.